These T cell receptor beta chains were read from a single sample in a study of blood T cell repertoires in COVID-19. Generated by immunoSEQ multiplex PCR, the TCRdb table keeps only in-frame clones and is missing some. The top ten hold roughly 40% of the sample, which has some 70,000 clones, 88% seen once. The sample consisted of peripheral blood. Every receptor here comes from a woman aged 55-70 years with COVID-19, enrolled during active disease. Both conserved end residues are part of each CDR3. D genes are given only for firm matches. The listing skips clone size in some rows; elsewhere it reads once, few, many or a size class.

.	TRBJ1-5	TRBV30	.	TGTGCCTGGAGTATGCGGGGAAATCAGCCCCAGCATTTT	CAWSMRGNQPQHF
.	TRBJ1-1	TRBV18	TRBD1	TGTGCCAGCTCACCATCAAAAGGGACAGTTATTATGAACACTGAAGCTTTCTTT	CASSPSKGTVIMNTEAFF
.	TRBJ1-1	TRBV5-4	.	TGTGCCAGCAACAGAGCCGGGACATCGAGGACTGAAGCTTTCTTT	CASNRAGTSRTEAFF
.	TRBJ2-5	TRBV30	TRBD2	TGTGCCTGGTCTAGGGGACTAGTGGTCCAAGAGACCCAGTACTTC	CAWSRGLVVQETQYF
.	TRBJ2-7	TRBV5-6	.	TGTGCCAGTGGAAGAACTAGAAGCCACGAGCAGTACTTC	CASGRTRSHEQYF
.	TRBJ1-1	TRBV7-9	.	TGTGCCAGCAGCCCAACAGCGAACACTGAAGCTTTCTTT	CASSPTANTEAFF
.	TRBJ2-1	TRBV7-2	TRBD2	TGTGCCAGCAGACCTAGCGGGAGTGTCAATGAGCAGTTCTTC	CASRPSGSVNEQFF
few	TRBJ1-5	TRBV18	.	TGTGCCAGCTCACCATCCTCTCTTGATCAGCCCCAGCATTTT	CASSPSSLDQPQHF
.	TRBJ1-4	TRBV4-3	TRBD1	TGCGCCAGCAGCCGGGACAGGGCAACTAATGAAAAACTGTTTTTT	CASSRDRATNEKLFF
.	TRBJ2-7	TRBV3-1/TRBV3-2	TRBD1	TGTGCCAGCAGCCTCCGGGGACAGGACTACGAGCAGTACTTC	CASSLRGQDYEQYF
few	TRBJ1-6	TRBV5-5	.	TGTGCCAGCAGCGCGGGCGACGGACGAGGGGGTTCACCCCTCCACTTT	CASSAGDGRGGSPLHF
once	TRBJ2-7	TRBV6-5	.	TGTGCCAGCAGCCGAACCTACAGGGCGGGCGACGAGCAGTACTTC	CASSRTYRAGDEQYF
.	TRBJ2-7	TRBV6-4	.	TGTGCCAGCAGTGCCTGGGGCGGGGCTTCTACCTACGAGCAGTACTTC	CASSAWGGASTYEQYF
.	TRBJ2-7	TRBV6-6	.	TGTGCCAGCAGTTGCCCGGACAGCACATGCGAGCAGTACTTC	CASSCPDSTCEQYF
.	TRBJ2-1	TRBV6-2/TRBV6-3	TRBD1	TGTGCCAGCAGTCCCCCGGGACAGGGTGGCAATGAGCAGTTCTTC	CASSPPGQGGNEQFF
.	TRBJ2-1	TRBV4-2	TRBD2	TGTGCCAGCAGCCAAGATACTGCGGGGGGGCCGTACAATGAGCAGTTCTTC	CASSQDTAGGPYNEQFF
.	TRBJ1-2	TRBV6-1	.	TGTGCCAGCAGTGCACACCGGGACATAAATCACTATGGCTACACCTTC	CASSAHRDINHYGYTF
.	TRBJ2-2	TRBV27	TRBD2	TGTGCCAGCAGGATACTAGCGGGGGTGACCGGGGAGCTGTTTTTT	CASRILAGVTGELFF
.	TRBJ1-4	TRBV5-1	TRBD1	TGCGCCAGCAGCACCGGACAGGGCAATGAAAAACTGTTTTTT	CASSTGQGNEKLFF
.	TRBJ1-1	TRBV7-6	.	TGTGCCAGCAGAACAGGGACTGAAGCTTTCTTT	CASRTGTEAFF
.	TRBJ1-6	TRBV2	TRBD1	TGTGCCAGCAGGATCGAACCAGGGGGTACCTATAATTCACCCCTCCACTTT	CASRIEPGGTYNSPLHF
.	TRBJ2-7	TRBV6-2/TRBV6-3	.	TGTGCCAGCAGTTTTCCAGGCACCTACGAGCAGTACTTC	CASSFPGTYEQYF
.	TRBJ2-3	TRBV19	TRBD1	TGTGCCAGCAAGGACAGGGGGCGTGGTGCAGATACGCAGTATTTT	CASKDRGRGADTQYF
.	TRBJ2-3	TRBV4-2	.	TGTGCCAGCAGCCACTCCGGACAGTCCCGCACAGATACGCAGTATTTT	CASSHSGQSRTDTQYF
.	TRBJ2-1	TRBV19	TRBD2	TGTGCCAGTAGTATCTGGGGTCGGGAGGATGAGCAGTTCTTC	CASSIWGREDEQFF
.	TRBJ2-3	TRBV7-9	.	TGTGCCAGCAGCTCTGGGACTTCAGATACGCAGTATTTT	CASSSGTSDTQYF
.	TRBJ2-7	TRBV28	.	TGTGCCAGCAGTTCAGACAGGTCTAGCTACGAGCAGTACTTC	CASSSDRSSYEQYF
few	TRBJ1-2	TRBV5-3	TRBD1	TGTGCCAGGGCGCCACAGGGGGATGCGGATGGCTACACCTTC	CARAPQGDADGYTF